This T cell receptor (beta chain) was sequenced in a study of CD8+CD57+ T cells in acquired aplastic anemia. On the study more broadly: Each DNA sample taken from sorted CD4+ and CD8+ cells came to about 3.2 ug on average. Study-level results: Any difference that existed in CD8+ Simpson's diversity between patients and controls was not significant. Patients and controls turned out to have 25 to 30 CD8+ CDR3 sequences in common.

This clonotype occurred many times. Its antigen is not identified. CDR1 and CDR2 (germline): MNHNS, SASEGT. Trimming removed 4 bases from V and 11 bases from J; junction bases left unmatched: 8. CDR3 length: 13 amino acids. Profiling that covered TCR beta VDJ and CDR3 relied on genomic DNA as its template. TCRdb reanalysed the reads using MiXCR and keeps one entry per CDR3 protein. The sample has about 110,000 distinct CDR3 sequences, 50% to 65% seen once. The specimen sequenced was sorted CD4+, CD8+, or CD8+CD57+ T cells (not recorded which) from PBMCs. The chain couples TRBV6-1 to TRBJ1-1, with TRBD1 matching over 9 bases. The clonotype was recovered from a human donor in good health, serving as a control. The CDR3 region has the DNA TGTGCCAGCAGTGTCCCGGGACAGGGACGGGCTTTCTTT. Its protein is CASSVPGQGRAFF.